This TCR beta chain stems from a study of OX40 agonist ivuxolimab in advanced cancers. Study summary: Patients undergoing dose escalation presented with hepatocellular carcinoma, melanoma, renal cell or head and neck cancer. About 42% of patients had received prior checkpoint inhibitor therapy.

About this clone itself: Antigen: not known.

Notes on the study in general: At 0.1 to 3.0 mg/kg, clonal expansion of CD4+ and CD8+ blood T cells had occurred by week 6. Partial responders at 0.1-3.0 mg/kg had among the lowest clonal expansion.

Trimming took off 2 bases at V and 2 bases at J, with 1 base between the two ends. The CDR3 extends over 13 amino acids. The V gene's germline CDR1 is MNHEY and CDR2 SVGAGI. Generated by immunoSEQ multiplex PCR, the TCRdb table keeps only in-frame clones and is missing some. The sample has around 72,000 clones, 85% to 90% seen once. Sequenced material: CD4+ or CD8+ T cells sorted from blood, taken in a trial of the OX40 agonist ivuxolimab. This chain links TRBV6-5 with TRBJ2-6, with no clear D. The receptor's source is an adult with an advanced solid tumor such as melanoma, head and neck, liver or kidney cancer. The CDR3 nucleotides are TGTGCCAGCAGTTACCCTGGGGCCAACGTCCTGACTTTC. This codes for CASSYPGANVLTF.